The rows below give T cell receptor beta chains drawn from one sample of a study of blood T cell repertoires in COVID-19. Some clones are missing from TCRdb's copy, which holds only in-frame ones; the method was immunoSEQ multiplex PCR. The table lists 350,000 to 450,000 clones, about nine tenths of them singletons. Sequenced input: PBMCs or T cells enriched from blood (not recorded which). All receptors come from a woman in her 30s who had recovered from COVID-19. The CDR3 runs from the conserved cysteine through the conserved F or W. The D gene is left open where the match is weak. Size tells how often a clone was seen (once, few, many) or the class of an expanded clone, and some rows leave it out.

d_call | cdr3_length | clone_size | j_call | v_call | cdr3_aa | cdr3_nt
. | 13 | . | TRBJ2-7 | TRBV3-1/TRBV3-2 | CASSPWASYEQYF | TGTGCCAGCAGCCCTTGGGCGTCCTACGAGCAGTACTTC
. | 14 | . | TRBJ1-1 | TRBV4-1 | CASSQEELNTEAFF | TGCGCCAGCAGCCAAGAAGAGTTGAACACTGAAGCTTTCTTT
. | 13 | . | TRBJ1-6 | TRBV7-3 | CASSLVRNSPLHF | TGTGCCAGCAGCCTTGTCAGGAATTCACCCCTCCACTTT
. | 14 | . | TRBJ1-4 | TRBV9 | CASTGGALGEKLFF | TGTGCCAGCACGGGGGGCGCCTTGGGTGAAAAACTGTTTTTT
. | 20 | . | TRBJ1-4 | TRBV21-1 | CASSNRSRTGKGPTNEKLFF | TGTGCCAGCAGCAACCGATCTAGGACAGGGAAAGGCCCAACTAATGAAAAACTGTTTTTT
TRBD1 | 15 | few | TRBJ1-1 | TRBV4-3 | CASSQVTGVATEAFF | TGCGCCAGCAGCCAAGTCACAGGGGTGGCCACTGAAGCTTTCTTT
. | 15 | . | TRBJ1-4 | TRBV7-9 | CASSLFTATNEKLFF | TGTGCCAGCAGCTTATTCACTGCAACTAATGAAAAACTGTTTTTT
TRBD2 | 14 | . | TRBJ2-7 | TRBV6-5 | CASSVTSGSYEQYF | TGTGCCAGCAGCGTAACTAGCGGATCCTACGAGCAGTACTTC
. | 15 | . | TRBJ1-4 | TRBV3-1/TRBV3-2 | CASSPPARGGEKLFF | TGTGCCAGCAGCCCCCCGGCCCGGGGAGGGGAAAAACTGTTTTTT
TRBD2 | 16 | . | TRBJ2-3 | TRBV29-1 | CSFLGLAGMVRDTQYF | TGCAGCTTCCTTGGACTAGCGGGAATGGTTAGAGATACGCAGTATTTT
TRBD1 | 14 | . | TRBJ2-2 | TRBV7-6 | CASRGTGDTGELFF | TGTGCCAGCCGAGGGACAGGGGACACCGGGGAGCTGTTTTTT
TRBD2 | 17 | once | TRBJ2-3 | TRBV27 | CASSLTRLAGGPDTQYF | TGTGCCAGCAGTTTAACGCGACTAGCGGGAGGTCCAGATACGCAGTATTTT
. | 15 | . | TRBJ1-3 | TRBV18 | CASSPAGLDGNTIYF | TGTGCCAGCTCACCTGCAGGGTTGGATGGAAACACCATATATTTT
TRBD2 | 15 | . | TRBJ2-1 | TRBV5-1 | CASSFTSGGYNEQFF | TGCGCCAGCAGCTTTACTAGCGGGGGTTACAATGAGCAGTTCTTC
TRBD2 | 18 | once | TRBJ2-7 | TRBV28 | CASSPPGPRYLADYEQYF | TGTGCCAGCAGTCCCCCAGGCCCCCGTTACCTAGCGGACTACGAGCAGTACTTC
TRBD1 | 14 | . | TRBJ2-7 | TRBV5-1 | CASSSTGGSYEQYF | TGCGCCAGCAGCTCGACAGGGGGATCCTACGAGCAGTACTTC
. | 13 | . | TRBJ2-5 | TRBV6-5 | CASSPRGTETQYF | TGTGCCAGCAGCCCCAGAGGTACAGAGACCCAGTACTTC
. | 14 | . | TRBJ1-2 | TRBV30 | CAWSVTETNYGYTF | TGTGCCTGGAGTGTGACAGAAACTAACTATGGCTACACCTTC
. | 11 | . | TRBJ1-1 | TRBV6-5 | CASQEGTEAFF | TGTGCCAGCCAGGAAGGAACTGAAGCTTTCTTT
TRBD1 | 16 | few | TRBJ2-3 | TRBV7-2 | CASSPTPGQGTDTQYF | TGTGCCAGCAGCCCAACCCCGGGACAGGGCACAGATACGCAGTATTTT
TRBD1 | 12 | . | TRBJ1-1 | TRBV19 | CASSISTGTTFF | TGTGCCAGTAGTATTTCGACAGGGACAACTTTCTTT
. | 13 | . | TRBJ1-1 | TRBV6-5 | CASSRLGNTEAFF | TGTGCCAGCAGCCGACTAGGGAACACTGAAGCTTTCTTT
. | 15 | . | TRBJ1-6 | TRBV30 | CAYTVGSSYNSPLHF | TGTGCCTACACAGTTGGGAGCTCCTATAATTCACCCCTCCACTTT
TRBD2 | 15 | . | TRBJ2-7 | TRBV19 | CASSATSGDSYEQYF | TGTGCCAGTAGCGCAACTAGCGGGGACAGCTACGAGCAGTACTTC
. | 13 | . | TRBJ2-1 | TRBV7-2 | CASSFALANEQFF | TGTGCCAGCAGCTTTGCATTAGCTAATGAGCAGTTCTTC
TRBD2 | 16 | . | TRBJ2-1 | TRBV13 | CASSLSSGRAYNEQFF | TGTGCCAGCAGCTTGTCTAGCGGGAGGGCCTACAATGAGCAGTTCTTC
. | 13 | . | TRBJ1-1 | TRBV18 | CASSPKRRTEAFF | TGTGCCAGCTCACCGAAACGGCGGACTGAAGCTTTCTTT
TRBD1 | 15 | . | TRBJ1-1 | TRBV4-1 | CASSPLGQLNTEAFF | TGCGCCAGCAGCCCCTTGGGACAGCTTAACACTGAAGCTTTCTTT
TRBD1 | 16 | . | TRBJ1-5 | TRBV4-1 | CASSLKPRDSRQPQHF | TGCGCCAGCAGCCTCAAGCCCCGGGACAGCAGACAGCCCCAGCATTTT
. | 15 | . | TRBJ1-2 | TRBV30 | CAWSAQGGTNYGYTF | TGTGCCTGGAGTGCGCAAGGGGGAACTAACTATGGCTACACCTTC
. | 15 | . | TRBJ2-1 | TRBV5-1 | CASSLAAGQYNEQFF | TGCGCCAGCAGCTTGGCAGCGGGACAATACAATGAGCAGTTCTTC
. | 15 | few | TRBJ2-2 | TRBV5-8 | CASRMQAGHTGELFF | TGTGCCAGCAGGATGCAGGCAGGGCACACCGGGGAGCTGTTTTTT
. | 14 | . | TRBJ2-7 | TRBV30 | CAWSVGRGPYEQYF | TGTGCCTGGAGTGTGGGCAGGGGACCCTACGAGCAGTACTTC
TRBD1 | 12 | . | TRBJ1-2 | TRBV6-5 | CAVGQGVLGYTF | TGTGCCGTGGGGCAGGGGGTATTAGGCTACACCTTC
TRBD1 | 13 | . | TRBJ1-1 | TRBV7-3 | CASRQGARTEAFF | TGTGCCAGCAGACAGGGGGCGAGGACTGAAGCTTTCTTT
. | 14 | few | TRBJ1-6 | TRBV7-2 | CASSLFDRNSPLHF | TGTGCCAGCAGCTTATTCGACAGGAATTCACCCCTCCACTTT
TRBD2 | 16 | . | TRBJ2-3 | TRBV24-1 | CATSGKTSGTGDTQYF | TGTGCCACCAGTGGCAAGACTAGCGGGACTGGGGATACGCAGTATTTT
TRBD2 | 16 | . | TRBJ2-3 | TRBV18 | CASSPETSGTTDTQYF | TGTGCCAGCTCACCGGAGACTAGCGGGACCACAGATACGCAGTATTTT
TRBD1 | 12 | few | TRBJ1-2 | TRBV12-3/TRBV12-4 | CASSYRGYGYTF | TGTGCCAGCAGTTACAGGGGGTATGGCTACACCTTC
. | 13 | . | TRBJ1-1 | TRBV19 | CASSENRNTEAFF | TGTGCCAGTAGTGAAAACAGGAACACTGAAGCTTTCTTT
. | 15 | . | TRBJ1-1 | TRBV7-9 | CASSLARFENTEAFF | TGTGCCAGCAGCTTAGCGAGGTTTGAGAACACTGAAGCTTTCTTT
. | 15 | . | TRBJ2-5 | TRBV10-1 | CASSDPGSPQETQYF | TGCGCCAGCAGTGACCCCGGGAGCCCCCAAGAGACCCAGTACTTC
. | 16 | . | TRBJ2-7 | TRBV9 | CASSVATGQRLYEQYF | TGTGCCAGCAGCGTAGCTACAGGACAGAGACTCTACGAGCAGTACTTC
TRBD1 | 15 | . | TRBJ1-5 | TRBV18 | CASSPGTGGNQPQHF | TGTGCCAGCTCGCCAGGGACAGGGGGCAATCAGCCCCAGCATTTT
TRBD1 | 13 | . | TRBJ1-1 | TRBV6-4 | CASSEDRDTEAFF | TGTGCCAGCAGTGAGGACAGGGACACTGAAGCTTTCTTT
. | 13 | . | TRBJ1-2 | TRBV30 | CAWSVLGGYGYTF | TGTGCCTGGAGTGTACTGGGGGGGTATGGCTACACCTTC
TRBD1 | 15 | . | TRBJ1-2 | TRBV5-5 | CASSLVVTGLRGYTF | TGTGCCAGCAGCTTGGTGGTGACAGGGCTTCGGGGCTACACCTTC
. | 13 | . | TRBJ1-3 | TRBV6-5 | CASRAHSGNTIYF | TGTGCCAGCAGGGCCCACTCTGGAAACACCATATATTTT
. | 15 | . | TRBJ2-2 | TRBV2 | CASSARGSVTGELFF | TGTGCCAGCAGTGCTCGGGGGTCGGTCACCGGGGAGCTGTTTTTT
. | 13 | . | TRBJ1-2 | TRBV4-2 | CASSQNRVRGYTF | TGTGCCAGCAGCCAAAACAGGGTACGTGGCTACACCTTC
. | 15 | once | TRBJ2-2 | TRBV27 | CASSFQGWNTGELFF | TGTGCCAGCAGTTTTCAGGGGTGGAACACCGGGGAGCTGTTTTTT
. | 13 | . | TRBJ2-5 | TRBV14 | CASSRRGMETQYF | TGTGCCAGCAGCCGAAGGGGCATGGAGACCCAGTACTTC
TRBD2 | 14 | . | TRBJ2-7 | TRBV20-1 | CSASQAGGTYEQYF | TGCAGTGCTAGTCAGGCGGGGGGTACCTACGAGCAGTACTTC
TRBD1 | 17 | . | TRBJ2-1 | TRBV24-1 | CATSDTGTGWLYNEQFF | TGTGCCACCAGTGACACCGGGACAGGGTGGCTCTACAATGAGCAGTTCTTC
. | 14 | . | TRBJ2-7 | TRBV21-1 | CASSRLASLYEQYF | TGTGCCAGCAGCAGACTAGCATCCCTCTACGAGCAGTACTTC
. | 12 | once | TRBJ2-7 | TRBV29-1 | CSVTGRTYEQYF | TGCAGCGTTACGGGGAGGACCTACGAGCAGTACTTC
TRBD2 | 15 | . | TRBJ2-7 | TRBV28 | CASRGAGAATYEQYF | TGTGCCAGCAGGGGAGCGGGGGCCGCTACCTACGAGCAGTACTTC
TRBD1 | 15 | . | TRBJ1-2 | TRBV7-2 | CASSFDRGPRYGYTF | TGTGCCAGCAGCTTCGACAGGGGACCTCGCTATGGCTACACCTTC
TRBD1 | 17 | . | TRBJ2-1 | TRBV19 | CASSTQGKLSSYNEQFF | TGTGCCAGTAGTACACAGGGGAAGTTGAGTTCCTACAATGAGCAGTTCTTC
TRBD1 | 13 | . | TRBJ1-2 | TRBV5-4 | CASSFAGGSGYTF | TGTGCCAGCAGCTTCGCAGGGGGCTCTGGCTACACCTTC